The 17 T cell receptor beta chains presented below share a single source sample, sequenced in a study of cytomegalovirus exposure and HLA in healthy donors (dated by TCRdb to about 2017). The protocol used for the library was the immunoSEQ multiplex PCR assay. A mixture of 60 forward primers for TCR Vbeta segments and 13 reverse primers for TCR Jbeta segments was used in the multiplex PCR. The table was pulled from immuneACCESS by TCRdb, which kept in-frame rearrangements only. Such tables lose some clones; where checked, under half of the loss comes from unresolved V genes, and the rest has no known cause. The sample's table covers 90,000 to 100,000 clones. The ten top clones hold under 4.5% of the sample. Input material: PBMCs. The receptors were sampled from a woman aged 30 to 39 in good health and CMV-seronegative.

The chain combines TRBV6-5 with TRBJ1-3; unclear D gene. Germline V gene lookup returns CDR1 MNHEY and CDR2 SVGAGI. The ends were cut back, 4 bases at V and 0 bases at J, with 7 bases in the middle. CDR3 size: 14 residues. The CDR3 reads CASSFGSSGNTIYF. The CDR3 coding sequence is TGTGCCAGCAGTTTTGGGAGCTCTGGAAACACCATATATTTT.

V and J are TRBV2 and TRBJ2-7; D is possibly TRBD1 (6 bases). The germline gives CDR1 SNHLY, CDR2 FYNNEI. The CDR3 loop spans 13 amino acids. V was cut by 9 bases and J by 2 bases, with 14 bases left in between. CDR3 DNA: TGTGCCAGTATCGGACAGAATCCCTACGAGCAGTACTTC. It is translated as CASIGQNPYEQYF.

The CDR3 reads CASSSIGTPGNTIYF. CDR3 in DNA: TGCGCCAGCAGCTCAATCGGGACACCAGGAAACACCATATATTTT. The chain couples TRBV5-1 to TRBJ1-3, with D perhaps TRBD1 (6 bases). Trimming removed 3 bases from V and 4 bases from J, with 14 bases in between. The CDR3 totals 15 residues. Looked up from germline, CDR1 is SGHRS and CDR2 is YFSETQ.

For the CDR3, the DNA is TGTGCCAGCAGTGGGGGACAACCCCGGAGCCCCCAGCATTTT. As protein: CASSGGQPRSPQHF. This rearrangement joins TRBV6-5 to TRBJ1-5, with D tentatively TRBD1 (6 bases). Between the trimmed V and J ends, which lost 5 bases and 10 bases, there was a span of 18 bases. This CDR3 has 14 residues. Germline loops: CDR1 MNHEY, CDR2 SVGAGI.

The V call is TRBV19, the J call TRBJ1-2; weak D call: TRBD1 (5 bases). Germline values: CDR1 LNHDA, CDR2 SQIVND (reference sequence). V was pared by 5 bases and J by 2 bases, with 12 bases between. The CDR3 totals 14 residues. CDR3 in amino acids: CASSAPGVNYGYTF. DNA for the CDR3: TGTGCCAGTAGTGCCCCGGGGGTCAACTATGGCTACACCTTC.

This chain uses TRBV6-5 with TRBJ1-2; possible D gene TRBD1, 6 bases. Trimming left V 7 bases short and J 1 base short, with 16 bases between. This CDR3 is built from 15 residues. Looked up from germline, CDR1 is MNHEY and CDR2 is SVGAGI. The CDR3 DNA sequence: TGTGCCAGCAATAGGGGAGGGGGACGTAACTATGGCTACACCTTC. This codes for CASNRGGGRNYGYTF.

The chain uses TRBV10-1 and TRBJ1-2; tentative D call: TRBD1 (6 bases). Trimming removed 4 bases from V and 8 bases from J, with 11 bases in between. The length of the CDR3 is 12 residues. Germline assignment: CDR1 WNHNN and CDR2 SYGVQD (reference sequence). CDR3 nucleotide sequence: TGCGCCAGCAGTGGCCGGGACAACGGCTACACCTTC. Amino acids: CASSGRDNGYTF.

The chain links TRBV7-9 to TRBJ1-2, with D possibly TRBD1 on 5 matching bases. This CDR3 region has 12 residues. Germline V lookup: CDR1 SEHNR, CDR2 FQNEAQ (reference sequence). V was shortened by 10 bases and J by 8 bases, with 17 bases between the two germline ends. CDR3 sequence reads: CATRSGTTGYTF. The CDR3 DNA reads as TGTGCCACCCGATCGGGGACTACGGGCTACACCTTC.

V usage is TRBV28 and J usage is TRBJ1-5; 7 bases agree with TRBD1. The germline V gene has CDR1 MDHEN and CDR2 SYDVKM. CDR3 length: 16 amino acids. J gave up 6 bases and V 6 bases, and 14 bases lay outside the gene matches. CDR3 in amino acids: CASSPPLYRGGQPQHF. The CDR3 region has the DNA TGTGCCAGCAGCCCCCCTCTCTACAGGGGCGGTCAGCCCCAGCATTTT.

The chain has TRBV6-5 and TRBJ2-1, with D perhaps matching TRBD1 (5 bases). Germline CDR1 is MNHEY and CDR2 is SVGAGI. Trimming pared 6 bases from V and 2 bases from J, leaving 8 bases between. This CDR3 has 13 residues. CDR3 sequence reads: CASRDKAYNEQFF. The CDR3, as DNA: TGTGCCAGCAGGGACAAGGCCTACAATGAGCAGTTCTTC.

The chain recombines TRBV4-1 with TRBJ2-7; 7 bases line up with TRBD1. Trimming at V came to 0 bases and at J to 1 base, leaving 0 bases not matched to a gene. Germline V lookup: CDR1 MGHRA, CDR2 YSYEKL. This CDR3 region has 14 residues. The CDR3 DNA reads TGCGCCAGCAGCCAAGAGGGACAGTCCTACGAGCAGTACTTC. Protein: CASSQEGQSYEQYF.

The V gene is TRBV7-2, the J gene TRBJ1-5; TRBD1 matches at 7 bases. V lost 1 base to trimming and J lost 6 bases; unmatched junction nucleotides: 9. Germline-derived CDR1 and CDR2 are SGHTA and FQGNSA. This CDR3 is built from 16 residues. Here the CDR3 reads CASSLVGTGDGQPQHF. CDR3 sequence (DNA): TGTGCCAGCAGCTTAGTTGGTACAGGGGATGGTCAGCCCCAGCATTTT.

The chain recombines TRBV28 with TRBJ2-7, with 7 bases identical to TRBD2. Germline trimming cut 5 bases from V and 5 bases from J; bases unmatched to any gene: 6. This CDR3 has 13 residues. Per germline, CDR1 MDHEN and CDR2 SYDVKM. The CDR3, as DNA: TGTGCCAGCAGTAGCGGGGATGTTAACGAGCAGTACTTC. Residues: CASSSGDVNEQYF.

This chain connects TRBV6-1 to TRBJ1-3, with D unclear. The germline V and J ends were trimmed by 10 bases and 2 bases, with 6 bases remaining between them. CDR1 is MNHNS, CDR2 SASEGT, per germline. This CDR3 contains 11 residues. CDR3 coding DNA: TGTGCCACCCGGGCTGGAAACACCATATATTTT. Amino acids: CATRAGNTIYF.

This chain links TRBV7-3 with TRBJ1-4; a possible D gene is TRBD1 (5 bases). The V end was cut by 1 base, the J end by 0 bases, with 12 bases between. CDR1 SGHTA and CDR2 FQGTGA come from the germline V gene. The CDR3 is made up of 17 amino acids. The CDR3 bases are TGTGCCAGCAGCTTAAGGGAAGGGGTTGCAACTAATGAAAAACTGTTTTTT. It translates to CASSLREGVATNEKLFF.

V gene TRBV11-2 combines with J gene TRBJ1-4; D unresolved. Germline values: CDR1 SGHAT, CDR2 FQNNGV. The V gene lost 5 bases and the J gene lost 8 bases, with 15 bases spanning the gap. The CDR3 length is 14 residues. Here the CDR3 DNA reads TGTGCCAGCAGCCCAACTAACGAGGGAGAAAAACTGTTTTTT. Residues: CASSPTNEGEKLFF.

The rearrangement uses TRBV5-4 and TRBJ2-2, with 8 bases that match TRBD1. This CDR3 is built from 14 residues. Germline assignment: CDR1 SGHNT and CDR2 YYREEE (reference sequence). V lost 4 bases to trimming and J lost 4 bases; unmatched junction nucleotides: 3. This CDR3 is CASSMTGVTGELFF. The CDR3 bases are TGTGCCAGCAGCATGACAGGGGTCACCGGGGAGCTGTTTTTT.